The clone carrying this TCR beta chain came up once. The target antigen is unknown. Described treatment: over 15 received Ad26.COV2.S at low or high dose, single or two shots; about five received placebo; per-sample allocation not given. Collection of the samples took place on day 63 after the first injection of vaccine or placebo. The sample originates from a study of Ad26.COV2.S vaccination and SARS-CoV-2 variants. Looking at the study overall: Each vaccinee took Ad26.COV2.S intramuscularly, once or twice 56 days apart.

The CDR3 loop spans 14 amino acids. Germline CDR1 is SNHLY and CDR2 is FYNNEI. V lost 1 base, J lost 7 bases, and 10 bases lay in between. Measured with immunoSEQ multiplex PCR; TCRdb has only the in-frame clones, and not every one. This table has approximately 340,000 clones, more than 75% appearing once. General study findings and limits: Those who received vaccine or placebo ended up with similar non-spike TCR breadth. Spike-specific TCR breadth ran higher among vaccine recipients than placebo recipients.

Material: peripheral blood, obtained in a trial of Ad26.COV2.S vaccine versus placebo. V is TRBV2 and J is TRBJ2-2, with unresolved D. The receptor's source is a person aged 18-60 years who received the Ad26.COV2.S COVID-19 vaccine or a placebo. In DNA, the CDR3 is TGTGCCAGCAGTGAAGAGGGTTGGGTCGGGGAGCTGTTTTTT. Its translation is CASSEEGWVGELFF.